The 30 T cell receptor beta chains given below trace back to one sample, sequenced in a study of T cell repertoires in cytomegalovirus infection. TCRdb used MiXCR to reprocess the reads, holding one entry per CDR3 protein. The table lists approximately 500,000 distinct CDR3 sequences, about 17% of them singletons. The sequenced sample consisted of CD8+ T cells from PBMCs. These receptors all stem from a human donor in good health (CMV status not recorded). Some clones in this sample may be carry-over from other donors' samples.

CDR3 loop: CASSSRGSTEAFF. The CDR3 region has the DNA TGTGCCAGCAGTTCCAGGGGGAGCACTGAAGCTTTCTTT. The chain has TRBV7-3 and TRBJ1-1; TRBD1 matches 7 bases. The CDR3 has 13 amino acids. V trimming: 6 bases; J trimming: 4 bases; junction bases outside the gene matches: 5. The germline CDR1 and CDR2 sequences are SGHTA and FQGTGA. Supplemented by reference TRBV7-3 and TRBJ1-1, the full variable domain reads GAGVSQTPSNKVTEKGKYVELRCDPISGHTALYWYRQSLGQGPEFLIYFQGTGAADDSGLPNDRFFAVRPEGSVSTLKIQRTERGDSAVYLCASSSRGSTEAFFGQGTRLTVV.

This clonotype was recorded many times. The gene calls are TRBV11-2 and TRBJ2-1; D perhaps matches TRBD1 (6 bases). Trimming left V 5 bases short and J 1 base short, with 12 bases between. The CDR3 runs 15 residues. Germline lookup yields CDR1 SGHAT and CDR2 FQNNGV. The chain's CDR3 is CASSDWGPSYNEQFF. CDR3 bases: TGTGCCAGCAGCGATTGGGGGCCTTCCTACAATGAGCAGTTCTTC.

For this clonotype: At one of its ends the junction is not consistent with the germline gene, which may arise from a read error. J is TRBJ2-3 and V is TRBV27; TRBD2 matches 8 bases. The CDR3 covers 15 residues. Germline V CDR1 and CDR2: MNHEY, SMNVEV (reference sequence). CDR3 bases: TGTGCCAGAAGACTAAGCGGGAGAAAAACAGATACGCCGTATTTT. This codes for CARRLSGRKTDTPYF.

In DNA form, the CDR3 reads TGTGCCGGAGATTTGGACAGGGAGTATGATACGCAGTATTTT. Encoded protein: CAGDLDREYDTQYF. J is TRBJ2-3 and V is TRBV7-9, with 8 nucleotides matching TRBD1. Trimming cost V 11 bases and J 6 bases; bases outside gene matches: 13. This CDR3 comprises 14 residues. Germline-derived CDR1 and CDR2 are SEHNR and FQNEAQ (reference sequence).

In this sample, this clonotype turned up many times. The gene calls are TRBV7-2 and TRBJ2-7; 7 positions match TRBD1. V shed 4 bases and J 3 bases; nucleotides not matched to a gene: 3. This CDR3 has 13 amino acids. CDR1 SGHTA and CDR2 FQGNSA come from the germline V gene. The CDR3 sequence: CASSYRTGYEQYF. As DNA, the CDR3 is TGTGCCAGCAGCTACCGGACAGGCTACGAGCAGTACTTC.

The table lists this clonotype with a few counts. V usage is TRBV28 and J usage is TRBJ2-3, with 10 bases lining up with TRBD1. The germline CDR1 and CDR2 sequences are MDHEN and SYDVKM. The CDR3 is made up of 14 amino acids. The J segment lost 3 bases and the V segment lost 6 bases, leaving 3 bases of the junction unmatched. The CDR3 spells CASRDRGTTDTQYF. Here the CDR3 DNA reads TGTGCCAGCAGGGACAGGGGGACTACAGATACGCAGTATTTT.

This clonotype was counted ten times or more. V gene TRBV24-1 combines with J gene TRBJ1-2; D is uncertain. The germline V gene encodes CDR1 KGHDR and CDR2 SFDVKD. The V gene lost 4 bases and the J gene lost 3 bases, with 17 bases spanning the gap. The CDR3 is made up of 16 amino acids. The CDR3 coding sequence is TGTGCCACCAGTGACGCCAGGACCGAGACTTACTATGGCTACACCTTC. Translated: CATSDARTETYYGYTF.

This clonotype has a count of ten or more. V and J are TRBV5-4 and TRBJ2-2; 8 bases align to TRBD2. The CDR3 consists of 15 residues. Germline-derived CDR1 and CDR2 are SGHNT and YYREEE (reference sequence). J gave up 6 bases and V 4 bases, and 8 bases lay outside the gene matches. The CDR3 loop is CASSQGRGGAGELFF. The CDR3 DNA follows: TGTGCCAGCAGCCAAGGACGGGGGGGCGCCGGGGAGCTGTTTTTT. The entire variable domain, with the rest obtained from reference TRBV5-4 and TRBJ2-2, is as follows: ETGVTQSPTHLIKTRGQQVTLRCSSQSGHNTVSWYQQALGQGPQFIFQYYREEENGRGNFPPRFSGLQFPNYSSELNVNALELDDSALYLCASSQGRGGAGELFFGEGSRLTVL.

This clonotype was observed many times. This chain joins TRBV19 and TRBJ1-4, with 11 bases identical to TRBD1. V trimming: 6 bases; J trimming: 4 bases; junction bases outside the gene matches: 4. Germline V gives CDR1 LNHDA, CDR2 SQIVND (reference sequence). This CDR3 comprises 15 residues. The CDR3 is CASRGTGGNNEKLFF. The DNA for the CDR3 is TGTGCCAGTAGGGGGACAGGGGGTAATAATGAAAAACTGTTTTTT.

This sequence joins TRBV5-6 and TRBJ1-1; TRBD1 matches at 10 bases. The germline CDR1 and CDR2 sequences are SGHDT and YYEEEE. With V trimmed by 4 bases and J by 1 base, 13 bases remained unmatched. The CDR3 runs 18 residues. The DNA of the CDR3 is TGTGCCAGCAGCACTATGGGACAGGGGATTGTTCCGAACACTGAAGCTTTCTTT. This sequence encodes CASSTMGQGIVPNTEAFF. The whole variable domain, filled in from reference TRBV5-6 and TRBJ1-1, reads DAGVTQSPTHLIKTRGQQVTLRCSPKSGHDTVSWYQQALGQGPQFIFQYYEEEERQRGNFPDRFSGHQFPNYSSELNVNALLLGDSALYLCASSTMGQGIVPNTEAFFGQGTRLTVV.

This clonotype appeared many times. The chain couples TRBV10-2 to TRBJ1-6, with D possibly matching TRBD1 (5 bases). Germline CDR1 and CDR2: WSHSY and SAAADI. The CDR3 runs to 15 residues. The germline V and J ends were trimmed by 0 bases and 7 bases, with 10 bases remaining between them. The CDR3 bases are TGCGCCAGCAGTGAGTCGAAGGGGCGGAATTCACCCCTCCACTTT. Translating gives CASSESKGRNSPLHF.

The chain carries TRBV7-6 and TRBJ2-7; TRBD2 matches 8 bases. This CDR3 contains 19 residues. From germline, CDR1 is SGHVS and CDR2 FNYEAQ. Germline trimming cut 1 base from V and 4 bases from J; bases unmatched to any gene: 18. The CDR3 DNA reads TGTGCCAGCAGCTTAGGTTCGGGCGAACGGGGGGGACCTCCTTACGAGCAGTACTTC. Protein sequence: CASSLGSGERGGPPYEQYF.

A few counts support this clonotype. The chain uses TRBV23-1 and TRBJ1-6; D perhaps matches TRBD1 (6 bases). TRBV23-1 carries the ORF label, with uncertain function. V shed 4 bases and J shed 3 bases, with 13 bases lying between them. The CDR3 extends over 16 amino acids. In DNA, the CDR3 is TGCGCCAGCAGTCCGGGCAGGGGAGACTATAATTCACCCCTCCACTTT. It yields the protein CASSPGRGDYNSPLHF.

This clonotype was seen repeatedly, ten times or more. V is TRBV7-8 and J is TRBJ1-2; 8 nucleotides align to TRBD1. Germline V gene data show CDR1 as SGHVS and CDR2 as FQNEAQ. This CDR3 has 16 amino acids. After removal of 0 bases from V and 6 bases from J, the junction contained 9 bases not matched to a gene. The CDR3 DNA reads TGTGCCAGCAGCTTAGCGTCGGCAGGGGGCGTCGATGGCTACACCTTC. Translated, it gives CASSLASAGGVDGYTF.

The CDR3 bases are TGCGCCAGCAGTGGGAGGCGGGATAGCAATCAGCCCCAGCATTTT. It yields the protein CASSGRRDSNQPQHF. This chain links TRBV10-2 with TRBJ1-5; D gene ambiguous. Germline V lookup: CDR1 WSHSY, CDR2 SAAADI. There are 15 residues in the CDR3. Between the trimmed V and J ends, which lost 4 bases and 0 bases, there was a span of 10 bases.

This clonotype was counted many times. The chain has TRBV19 and TRBJ1-2, with 7 bases aligning to TRBD1. The germline V gene has CDR1 LNHDA and CDR2 SQIVND (reference sequence). The J segment lost 1 base and the V segment lost 8 bases, leaving 7 bases of the junction unmatched. CDR3 size: 14 residues. In nucleotides, the CDR3 is TGTGCCAGTTGTACGTGGGACAGTAACTATGGCTACACCTTC. Its protein is CASCTWDSNYGYTF. The entire variable domain, with the rest obtained from reference TRBV19 and TRBJ1-2, is as follows: DGGITQSPKYLFRKEGQNVTLSCEQNLNHDAMYWYRQDPGQGLRLIYYSQIVNDFQKGDIAEGYSVSREKKESFPLTVTSAQKNPTAFYLCASCTWDSNYGYTFGSGTRLTVV.

With respect to this clonotype: A read error may account for a junction end that differs from germline. This chain links TRBV7-4 with TRBJ1-3; D is unclear. The germline V gene has CDR1 SGHVT and CDR2 SQSDAQ. This CDR3 is 15 amino acids long. The CDR3 is CASSFSRESGDTIYF. CDR3 DNA sequence: TGTGCCAGCAGCTTTTCGAGGGAGTCTGGAGACACCATATATTTT.

In the case of this clonotype: This may arise from a read error, as a much more abundant clone is one base away. Since no conserved phenylalanine or tryptophan closes the CDR3, a read error is the likely cause. This chain uses TRBV6-1 with TRBJ2-7; perhaps TRBD2 as D (7 bases). Looked up from germline, CDR1 is MNHNS and CDR2 is SASEGT. V was pared by 3 bases and J by 3 bases, with 12 bases between. The CDR3 totals 14 residues. CDR3 residues: CASSDGGPLYEQYL. The CDR3 DNA sequence: TGTGCCAGCAGTGACGGGGGGCCTCTCTACGAGCAGTACTTA.

This clonotype came up many times. The chain uses TRBV27 and TRBJ2-6; 9 nucleotides agree with TRBD1. The CDR3 is 18 amino acids. After removal of 5 bases from V and 0 bases from J, the junction contained 8 bases not matched to a gene. CDR1 is MNHEY and CDR2 is SMNVEV in the germline V gene (reference sequence). CDR3 amino acids: CASSHPTGGPSGANVLTF. The DNA for the CDR3 is TGTGCCAGCAGTCACCCGACAGGGGGACCCTCTGGGGCCAACGTCCTGACTTTC.

This sequence joins TRBV2 and TRBJ2-7, with 8 bases lining up with TRBD1. Germline V CDR1 and CDR2: SNHLY, FYNNEI. CDR3 length: 15 amino acids. V shed 6 bases, J shed 5 bases, and the junction held 12 bases outside the gene matches. CDR3: CASSPSGGTIHEQYF. CDR3 sequence (DNA): TGTGCCAGCAGCCCCTCAGGGGGCACTATCCACGAGCAGTACTTC.

As concerns this clonotype: A much larger clone is a single base away; this may be a read error. This chain connects TRBV4-1 to TRBJ2-6; no clear D gene. The CDR3 has 16 amino acids. From germline, CDR1 is MGHRA and CDR2 YSYEKL. CDR3 in DNA: TGCGCCGGCAGCTTCGAGGCAAACTCTGGGGCCAACGTCCTGACTTTC. It yields the protein CAGSFEANSGANVLTF.

The table lists this clonotype with many counts. The rearrangement joins TRBV7-2 to TRBJ2-1; 13 bases map to TRBD2. Trimming removed 5 bases from V and 8 bases from J; junction bases left unmatched: 6. Germline V gene sequence: CDR1 SGHTA, CDR2 FQGNSA. The CDR3 runs 15 residues. The CDR3: CASSPTSGRAHEQFF. In nucleotides, the CDR3 is TGTGCCAGCAGCCCCACTAGCGGGAGGGCCCATGAGCAGTTCTTC.

Ten or more counts support this clonotype. V usage is TRBV6-5 and J usage is TRBJ2-4; 9 bases line up with TRBD2. V shed 2 bases, J shed 1 base, and the junction held 3 bases outside the gene matches. There are 16 residues in the CDR3. Germline lookup yields CDR1 MNHEY and CDR2 SVGAGI. The CDR3 nucleotides are TGTGCCAGCAGTTACGGTGCGGGAGGGGCCAAAAACATTCAGTACTTC. It codes for CASSYGAGGAKNIQYF.

A remark on this clonotype: One base away lies a much larger clone, so this may be a sequencing read error. The CDR3 does not close with the conserved phenylalanine or tryptophan, likely indicating a read error. The chain employs TRBV14 and TRBJ2-1, with D possibly TRBD2 on 5 matching bases. The germline V and J ends were trimmed by 1 base and 8 bases, with 9 bases remaining between them. Germline V gene lookup returns CDR1 SGHDN and CDR2 FVKESK. The CDR3 is 13 residues long. The CDR3 DNA is TGTGCCAGCAGCCAAGTTCTAGCCGATGAGCAGTTCTTA. Its protein product is CASSQVLADEQFL.

This clonotype has a count of ten or more. The rearrangement joins TRBV20-1 to TRBJ2-1; TRBD2 matches 9 bases. V lost 0 bases and J lost 0; bases outside the gene matches: 9. The CDR3 runs to 18 residues. Germline CDR1 reads DFQATT; CDR2 reads SNEGSKA (reference sequence). DNA for the CDR3: TGCAGTGCTAGAGATCGTGGCCGCGGGGGGGCCTCCTACAATGAGCAGTTCTTC. It translates to CSARDRGRGGASYNEQFF.

Many counts were recorded for this clonotype. This rearrangement joins TRBV4-1 to TRBJ1-6, with 7 bases aligning to TRBD1. Germline trimming cut 1 base from V and 6 bases from J; bases unmatched to any gene: 6. This CDR3 comprises 16 residues. Germline V gene data show CDR1 as MGHRA and CDR2 as YSYEKL. CDR3 nucleotides: TGCGCCAGCAGCCAAGGGGACAGTCGATTTAATTCACCCCTCCACTTT. This translates into CASSQGDSRFNSPLHF.

This clonotype showed up just a few times. This chain joins TRBV6-2 or TRBV6-3 and TRBJ2-1; 7 nucleotides match TRBD2. The J segment lost 7 bases and the V segment lost 0 bases, leaving 9 bases of the junction unmatched. The CDR3 runs 16 residues. Germline CDR1 reads MNHEY; CDR2 reads SVGEGT. CDR3 protein: CASSYSKWEGVNEQFF. The CDR3 DNA follows: TGTGCCAGCAGTTACTCGAAGTGGGAGGGCGTAAATGAGCAGTTCTTC.

This clonotype was counted ten times or more. The CDR3 DNA is TGTGCCAGCAGCTTATTCCCCGGGACAGCAACTGAAGCTTTCTTT. Translation: CASSLFPGTATEAFF. The rearrangement uses TRBV7-8 and TRBJ1-1; 7 bases match TRBD1. This CDR3 region has 15 residues. Germline CDR1 is SGHVS and CDR2 is FQNEAQ. The V and J ends lost 2 bases and 5 bases, in that order; junction bases with no gene match: 8. Full variable domain (rest looked up from reference TRBV7-8 and TRBJ1-1): GAGVSQSPRYKVAKRGQDVALRCDPISGHVSLFWYQQALGQGPEFLTYFQNEAQLDKSGLPSDRFFAERPEGSVSTLKIQRTQQEDSAVYLCASSLFPGTATEAFFGQGTRLTVV.

This clonotype was detected only once. A read error may explain this, as a much larger clone is one base away. The chain links TRBV12-3 or TRBV12-4 to TRBJ2-7, with D perhaps matching TRBD2 (5 bases). V was clipped by 5 bases and J by 6 bases, with 11 bases between them. CDR3 size: 12 residues. Written as DNA, the CDR3 is TGTGCCAGCAGTGTATTGAGGGCCGAGCAGTACTTC. It encodes CASSVLRAEQYF.

There are many counts of this clonotype. This rearrangement joins TRBV2 to TRBJ2-3; TRBD2 aligns across 11 bases. The germline V gene encodes CDR1 SNHLY and CDR2 FYNNEI. The CDR3 spans 19 residues. V shed 6 bases, J shed 0 bases, and the junction held 14 bases outside the gene matches. Here the CDR3 reads CASSENGLAGKGSTDTQYF. CDR3 DNA: TGTGCCAGCAGCGAAAATGGACTAGCGGGCAAAGGAAGCACAGATACGCAGTATTTT.